These T cell receptor beta chains were read from a single sample in a study of T cell responses to AZD1222 COVID-19 vaccine. Using immunoSEQ multiplex PCR, the repertoire was profiled, and TCRdb retains in-frame clones only, with some absent. Among around 130,000 clones listed, more than 70% were seen once. The sample consisted of peripheral blood, taken 28 days after the second AZD1222 dose. The receptors were sampled from an adult who received the AZD1222 COVID-19 vaccine. Each CDR3 is given with its conserved first and last residue. The order of the fields is CDR3 DNA, CDR3 protein, V gene, D gene, J gene, clone size. A D gene is named only where the DNA matches it firmly. The size entry is marked missing in some rows and otherwise reads once, few, many or a size class.

cdr3_nt: TGCGCCAGCAGCTTCGGCCCCCGAGGTCAAATCACTGAAGCTTTCTTT
cdr3_aa: CASSFGPRGQITEAFF
v_call: TRBV5-1
d_call: .
j_call: TRBJ1-1
clone_size: .

cdr3_nt: TGTGCCAGCAGTTCCCTACAGAACGTTGGAGCTGAAGCTTTCTTT
cdr3_aa: CASSSLQNVGAEAFF
v_call: TRBV6-5
d_call: .
j_call: TRBJ1-1
clone_size: .

cdr3_nt: TGCGCCAGCAGGGGGGGCAATGAGCAGTTCTTC
cdr3_aa: CASRGGNEQFF
v_call: TRBV5-1
d_call: .
j_call: TRBJ2-1
clone_size: few

cdr3_nt: TGTGCCAGCAGCTGGCAGGGTCCCCCGTACTTC
cdr3_aa: CASSWQGPPYF
v_call: TRBV3-1/TRBV3-2
d_call: .
j_call: TRBJ2-7
clone_size: .

cdr3_nt: TGTGCCAGCAGGCAACCCTACTGGGCCTCGGGGGCCAACGTCCTGACTTTC
cdr3_aa: CASRQPYWASGANVLTF
v_call: TRBV11-2
d_call: .
j_call: TRBJ2-6
clone_size: .

cdr3_nt: TGTGCCAGTCCGGGACAGGGATCAGGACAGCCCCAGCATTTT
cdr3_aa: CASPGQGSGQPQHF
v_call: TRBV19
d_call: TRBD1
j_call: TRBJ1-5
clone_size: .

cdr3_nt: TGTGCCAGCAGCCAAGGACAGGGTTCGAGGGGGACCCAGTACTTC
cdr3_aa: CASSQGQGSRGTQYF
v_call: TRBV3-1/TRBV3-2
d_call: TRBD1
j_call: TRBJ2-5
clone_size: .

cdr3_nt: TGTGCCAGCAGCCTTACTACAGAAATCAATCAGCCCCAGCATTTT
cdr3_aa: CASSLTTEINQPQHF
v_call: TRBV28
d_call: .
j_call: TRBJ1-5
clone_size: .

cdr3_nt: TGTGCCAGCAGCCAATACCGACAATCCGAGCAGTACTTC
cdr3_aa: CASSQYRQSEQYF
v_call: TRBV16
d_call: .
j_call: TRBJ2-7
clone_size: .

cdr3_nt: TGTGCCATCAGGTTTCAGGGGTACAATGAGCAGTTCTTC
cdr3_aa: CAIRFQGYNEQFF
v_call: TRBV10-3
d_call: .
j_call: TRBJ2-1
clone_size: .

cdr3_nt: TGTGCCAGCAGCTTCAGCGGGAGGGGCACCGGGGAGCTGTTTTTT
cdr3_aa: CASSFSGRGTGELFF
v_call: TRBV11-2
d_call: TRBD2
j_call: TRBJ2-2
clone_size: .

cdr3_nt: TGTGCCAGTAGTATAACAGGGGTCGGAGAGACCCAGTACTTC
cdr3_aa: CASSITGVGETQYF
v_call: TRBV19
d_call: TRBD1
j_call: TRBJ2-5
clone_size: .

cdr3_nt: TGTGCCAGCAGCTTAGTGGGGACAGGGGGCGCCGATTTGGGTTACGAGCAGTACTTC
cdr3_aa: CASSLVGTGGADLGYEQYF
v_call: TRBV11-3
d_call: TRBD1
j_call: TRBJ2-7
clone_size: .

cdr3_nt: TGCGCCAGCAGTACTAGCGGGACCTTCAATGAGCAGTTCTTC
cdr3_aa: CASSTSGTFNEQFF
v_call: TRBV10-1
d_call: TRBD2
j_call: TRBJ2-1
clone_size: .

cdr3_nt: TGTGCCAGCTCAGGGACAGGGGGGCTCTACGAGCAGTACTTC
cdr3_aa: CASSGTGGLYEQYF
v_call: TRBV18
d_call: TRBD1
j_call: TRBJ2-7
clone_size: .

cdr3_nt: TGTGCCAGCAGTCGTGACAGCGCACCTATCTATGGCTACACCTTC
cdr3_aa: CASSRDSAPIYGYTF
v_call: TRBV5-4
d_call: .
j_call: TRBJ1-2
clone_size: .

cdr3_nt: TGCGCCAGCAGCCAAGATGTCGCAGGGAGCAATCAGCCCCAGCATTTT
cdr3_aa: CASSQDVAGSNQPQHF
v_call: TRBV4-1
d_call: .
j_call: TRBJ1-5
clone_size: .

cdr3_nt: TGCAGCGTTGAAGTGCAGCCCAATCAGCCCCAGCATTTT
cdr3_aa: CSVEVQPNQPQHF
v_call: TRBV29-1
d_call: .
j_call: TRBJ1-5
clone_size: few

cdr3_nt: TGCGCCAGCAGCCAAGGACCCCATAGCGGGAACACAGATACGCAGTATTTT
cdr3_aa: CASSQGPHSGNTDTQYF
v_call: TRBV4-3
d_call: TRBD2
j_call: TRBJ2-3
clone_size: .

cdr3_nt: TGTGCCAGCAGTTGGGGGGTTAACACTGAAGCTTTCTTT
cdr3_aa: CASSWGVNTEAFF
v_call: TRBV6-5
d_call: .
j_call: TRBJ1-1
clone_size: .

cdr3_nt: TGTGCCAGCAGTTTAGACCTTTACACCGGGGAGCTGTTTTTT
cdr3_aa: CASSLDLYTGELFF
v_call: TRBV27
d_call: .
j_call: TRBJ2-2
clone_size: .

cdr3_nt: TGTGCCAGCTCACCTACAGGTAGGGGCAATCAGCCCCAGCATTTT
cdr3_aa: CASSPTGRGNQPQHF
v_call: TRBV18
d_call: .
j_call: TRBJ1-5
clone_size: .

cdr3_nt: TGCGCCAGCAGCCTCGAAGGGGGATCCTATAATTCACCCCTCCACTTT
cdr3_aa: CASSLEGGSYNSPLHF
v_call: TRBV5-1
d_call: .
j_call: TRBJ1-6
clone_size: .

cdr3_nt: TGTGCCTGGACTAACAAGGGAAACACCATATATTTT
cdr3_aa: CAWTNKGNTIYF
v_call: TRBV30
d_call: .
j_call: TRBJ1-3
clone_size: .

cdr3_nt: TGTGCCAGTAGTTTGGGCGTAGATTCACCCCTCCACTTT
cdr3_aa: CASSLGVDSPLHF
v_call: TRBV19
d_call: .
j_call: TRBJ1-6
clone_size: few

cdr3_nt: TGTGCCAGCAGTTCCCTAGGACAGCCCTACGAGCAGTACTTC
cdr3_aa: CASSSLGQPYEQYF
v_call: TRBV6-2/TRBV6-3
d_call: .
j_call: TRBJ2-7
clone_size: .

cdr3_nt: TGCAGCGTTGCTCGTAGAACCGCCAACAATGAGCAGTTCTTC
cdr3_aa: CSVARRTANNEQFF
v_call: TRBV29-1
d_call: .
j_call: TRBJ2-1
clone_size: .

cdr3_nt: TGCAGTGCTAGTGCCAGCGGGGGACAAAACATTCAGTACTTC
cdr3_aa: CSASASGGQNIQYF
v_call: TRBV20-1
d_call: TRBD2
j_call: TRBJ2-4
clone_size: .

cdr3_nt: TGTGCCAGCAGGGGACAGGGAGCCGGGGAGCTGTTTTTT
cdr3_aa: CASRGQGAGELFF
v_call: TRBV2
d_call: TRBD1
j_call: TRBJ2-2
clone_size: .

cdr3_nt: TGTGCCAGCAGTTTATTCCTGAGGGGGAATAGTTGGGACACCATATATTTT
cdr3_aa: CASSLFLRGNSWDTIYF
v_call: TRBV28
d_call: .
j_call: TRBJ1-3
clone_size: .

cdr3_nt: TGTGCCAGCAGCCCCCGGACAGGGTATCTGGGCTACACCTTC
cdr3_aa: CASSPRTGYLGYTF
v_call: TRBV7-2
d_call: TRBD1
j_call: TRBJ1-2
clone_size: .

cdr3_nt: TGTGCCAGCAGCGTATCCGGGGTTAACTATGGCTACACCTTC
cdr3_aa: CASSVSGVNYGYTF
v_call: TRBV9
d_call: .
j_call: TRBJ1-2
clone_size: .

cdr3_nt: TGTGCCAGCAGTCGGGGTCGGTGGAGCTCCTACGAGCAGTACTTC
cdr3_aa: CASSRGRWSSYEQYF
v_call: TRBV3-1/TRBV3-2
d_call: .
j_call: TRBJ2-7
clone_size: .

cdr3_nt: TGCGCCAGCAGCCAAGATCAGGGTGACCCCTACAATGAGCAGTTCTTC
cdr3_aa: CASSQDQGDPYNEQFF
v_call: TRBV4-1
d_call: .
j_call: TRBJ2-1
clone_size: .

cdr3_nt: TGTGCCAGCAGCTTAGAGCGGGAGCGGGTAAAGACCCAGTACTTC
cdr3_aa: CASSLERERVKTQYF
v_call: TRBV7-8
d_call: TRBD2
j_call: TRBJ2-5
clone_size: .

cdr3_nt: TGTGCCAGCAGCGCCGGACAGGGGTCTGAGCAGTTCTTC
cdr3_aa: CASSAGQGSEQFF
v_call: TRBV9
d_call: TRBD1
j_call: TRBJ2-1
clone_size: few

cdr3_nt: TGTGCCTGGAGTCCCGGGGCAGGCTACACCATATATTTT
cdr3_aa: CAWSPGAGYTIYF
v_call: TRBV30
d_call: .
j_call: TRBJ1-3
clone_size: .

cdr3_nt: TGTGCCAGCAGCTTAGCGACAGGCTCTTATGGCTACACCTTC
cdr3_aa: CASSLATGSYGYTF
v_call: TRBV11-2
d_call: .
j_call: TRBJ1-2
clone_size: .

cdr3_nt: TGTGCCAGCAGCTTTGATAACAGGCCGGAGACTGAAGCTTTCTTT
cdr3_aa: CASSFDNRPETEAFF
v_call: TRBV7-2
d_call: .
j_call: TRBJ1-1
clone_size: .

cdr3_nt: TGCGCCAGCAGCTTGAGGAGCGGGGCCACAGATACGCAGTATTTT
cdr3_aa: CASSLRSGATDTQYF
v_call: TRBV5-1
d_call: TRBD2
j_call: TRBJ2-3
clone_size: .